Listed below are T cell receptor beta chains from one sample, sequenced in a study of shared clonotypes between healthy human individuals. The repertoire was sequenced with immunoSEQ multiplex PCR; TCRdb's copy has only in-frame clones and lacks some. The table has under 1 million clones, about 96% seen once. The specimen was naive CD8+ T cells sorted from blood. The receptors derive from a man younger than 40 in good health. CDR3s include the opening cysteine and the closing phenylalanine or tryptophan. The order of the fields is D gene, J gene, clone size, V gene, CDR3 protein, CDR3 DNA. A D gene is named only where the DNA matches it firmly. Size values are once, few and many counts, or a class for expanded clones, and some rows have none.

>NA|TRBJ1-2|NA|TRBV29-1
CSVEGEGILTNYGYTF
TGCAGCGTTGAAGGTGAGGGAATCCTTACTAACTATGGCTACACCTTC
>TRBD1|TRBJ2-7|NA|TRBV14
CASSLTPGQGSYEQYF
TGTGCCAGCAGCCTAACCCCGGGACAGGGGAGTTACGAGCAGTACTTC
>NA|TRBJ2-1|NA|TRBV7-9
CASSPVTGSDHNEQFF
TGTGCCAGCAGCCCAGTGACAGGCTCAGACCACAATGAGCAGTTCTTC
>NA|TRBJ2-5|NA|TRBV29-1
CSVVDGTGQETQYF
TGCAGCGTTGTTGACGGGACCGGACAAGAGACCCAGTACTTC
>TRBD2|TRBJ2-3|NA|TRBV9
CASAASGRVTDTQYF
TGTGCCAGCGCGGCTAGCGGGAGAGTCACAGATACGCAGTATTTT
>NA|TRBJ1-5|NA|TRBV15
CATSRFMDPYYSNQPQHF
TGTGCCACCAGCCGATTCATGGATCCCTACTATAGCAATCAGCCCCAGCATTTT
>TRBD1|TRBJ2-5|once|TRBV7-9
CASSVGQGDLETQYF
TGTGCCAGCAGCGTCGGACAGGGGGATTTGGAGACCCAGTACTTC
>TRBD1|TRBJ2-3|NA|TRBV7-9
CASRVRDRLLADTQYF
TGTGCCAGCAGGGTACGGGACAGGTTACTTGCAGATACGCAGTATTTT
>NA|TRBJ1-2|NA|TRBV6-1
CASSESGGYTF
TGTGCCAGCAGTGAATCGGGTGGCTACACCTTC
>TRBD1|TRBJ1-5|NA|TRBV18
CASSPITGVGEPQHF
TGTGCCAGCTCGCCAATCACAGGGGTGGGGGAGCCCCAGCATTTT
>NA|TRBJ1-1|NA|TRBV11-2
CASSLVWINTEAFF
TGTGCCAGCAGCTTAGTTTGGATTAACACTGAAGCTTTCTTT
>NA|TRBJ2-3|NA|TRBV9
CASSPRQDARTDTQYF
TGTGCCAGCAGCCCCCGGCAGGACGCTCGCACAGATACGCAGTATTTT
>TRBD1|TRBJ2-3|NA|TRBV2
CASSENRGTASTDTQYF
TGTGCCAGCAGTGAGAATCGAGGGACAGCTAGCACAGATACGCAGTATTTT
>TRBD2|TRBJ2-3|NA|TRBV18
CASSLEAGGAVDTQYF
TGTGCCAGCTCTCTTGAAGCGGGAGGCGCAGTAGATACGCAGTATTTT